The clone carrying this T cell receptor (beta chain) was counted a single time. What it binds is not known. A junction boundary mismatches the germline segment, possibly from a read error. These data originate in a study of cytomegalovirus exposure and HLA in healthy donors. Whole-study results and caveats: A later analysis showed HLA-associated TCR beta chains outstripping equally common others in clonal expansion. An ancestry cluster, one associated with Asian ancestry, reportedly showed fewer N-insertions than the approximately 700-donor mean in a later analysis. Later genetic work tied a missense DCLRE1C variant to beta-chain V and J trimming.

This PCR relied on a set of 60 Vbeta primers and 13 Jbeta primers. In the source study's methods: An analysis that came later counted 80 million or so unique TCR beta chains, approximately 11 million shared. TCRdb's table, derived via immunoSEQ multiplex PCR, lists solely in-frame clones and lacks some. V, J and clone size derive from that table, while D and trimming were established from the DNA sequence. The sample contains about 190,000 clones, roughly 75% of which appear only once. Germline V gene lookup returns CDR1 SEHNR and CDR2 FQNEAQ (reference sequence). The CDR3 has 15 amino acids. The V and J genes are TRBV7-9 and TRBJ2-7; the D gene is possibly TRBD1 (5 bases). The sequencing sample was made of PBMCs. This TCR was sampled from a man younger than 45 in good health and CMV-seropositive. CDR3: CSSSLAGRAVGEQYF. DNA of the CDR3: TGTTCCAGCAGCTTAGCAGGCAGGGCGGTGGGGGAGCAGTACTTC.